Listed below are T cell receptor beta chains from one sample, sequenced in a study of cytomegalovirus exposure and HLA in healthy donors. TCRdb keeps only in-frame clones here, not all; method: immunoSEQ multiplex PCR. The sample carries tens of thousands of clones, around 85% recorded once. Specimen: PBMCs. The receptors stem from a girl aged 2 to 10 in good health and CMV-seropositive. CDR3s include the opening cysteine and the closing phenylalanine or tryptophan. The D gene is left open where the match is weak. Expanded clones are given a class, and other clones once, few, many or no size at all.

d_call | clone_size | j_call | v_call | cdr3_nt | cdr3_aa
TRBD2 | NA | TRBJ2-1 | TRBV5-4 | TGTGCCAGCAGCTTGAGGATAGCGGGAGGGAGTGAGCAGTTCTTC | CASSLRIAGGSEQFF
NA | NA | TRBJ1-2 | TRBV20-1 | TGCAGTGCTGAGGCGGGCTATGGCTACACCTTC | CSAEAGYGYTF
NA | few | TRBJ2-7 | TRBV15 | TGTGCCACCAGCAGAGATCCAGGGCGACCCTACGAGCAGTACTTC | CATSRDPGRPYEQYF
NA | NA | TRBJ1-3 | TRBV4-1 | TGCGCCAGCCGCTCCCAAGGGGTATCTGGAAACACCATATATTTT | CASRSQGVSGNTIYF
TRBD1 | NA | TRBJ1-2 | TRBV25-1 | TGTGCCAGCAGTGACCGAGGGGACAGGGGGTTCTATGGCTACACCTTC | CASSDRGDRGFYGYTF
NA | NA | TRBJ1-4 | TRBV28 | TGTGCCAGCAGTTTGGGGACACGGGATGAAAAACTGTTTTTT | CASSLGTRDEKLFF
TRBD2 | NA | TRBJ2-1 | TRBV5-4 | TGTGCCAGCAGCTTGGGGGGGGGCTCCTACAATGAGCAGTTCTTC | CASSLGGGSYNEQFF
NA | NA | TRBJ1-1 | TRBV19 | TGTGCCAGTAAAAGGCAAGGACAAACGAACACTGAAGCTTTCTTT | CASKRQGQTNTEAFF
NA | NA | TRBJ1-5 | TRBV28 | TGTGCCAGCAGTTTTCTATATAGCAATCAGCCCCAGCATTTT | CASSFLYSNQPQHF
NA | once | TRBJ1-4 | TRBV6-1 | TGTGCCAGCAGTACCCGGGACAAGAATGAAAAACTGTTTTTT | CASSTRDKNEKLFF
TRBD2 | NA | TRBJ2-1 | TRBV4-2 | TGTGCCAGCAGCCAAGATCAGGAGTGGGTAGCTAGCGGGGACAATGAGCAGTTCTTC | CASSQDQEWVASGDNEQFF
NA | NA | TRBJ2-2 | TRBV6-5 | TGTGCCAGCAGTTACATGACAGGGAACACCGGGGAGCTGTTTTTT | CASSYMTGNTGELFF
NA | NA | TRBJ2-1 | TRBV5-8 | TGTGCCAGCAGATCCGACAAGGTCTACAATGAGCAGTTCTTC | CASRSDKVYNEQFF
TRBD2 | NA | TRBJ2-1 | TRBV5-6 | TGTGCCAGCAAAAACTGGGCGGGAGGGGAGTACAATGAGCAGTTCTTC | CASKNWAGGEYNEQFF
NA | NA | TRBJ1-1 | TRBV6-1 | TGTGCCAGCAGGGGGGGAATTGTTAACACTGAAGCTTTCTTT | CASRGGIVNTEAFF
NA | once | TRBJ2-7 | TRBV6-1 | TGTGCCAGCAGCGACAGGAGTTGGGCCTACGAGCAGTACTTC | CASSDRSWAYEQYF
TRBD2 | NA | TRBJ2-3 | TRBV10-3 | TGTGCCATCAGCACGGGACTAGCGGGAATCGCAGATACGCAGTATTTT | CAISTGLAGIADTQYF
NA | NA | TRBJ2-1 | TRBV7-9 | TGTGCCAGCCGCCGGGCAGGGACCTACAATGAGCAGTTCTTC | CASRRAGTYNEQFF
NA | NA | TRBJ2-5 | TRBV27 | TGTGCCAGCAGTAGTCCCCGGGACAAAGGAGAGACCCAGTACTTC | CASSSPRDKGETQYF
NA | NA | TRBJ1-2 | TRBV18 | TGTGCCAGCTCACCAAGACGGGGTGGCTACACCTTC | CASSPRRGGYTF
TRBD2 | NA | TRBJ2-7 | TRBV2 | TGTGCCAGCAGTGAACCTAGCGGTTACGAGCAGTACTTC | CASSEPSGYEQYF